Listed below are T cell receptor beta chains from one sample, sequenced in a study of T cells in Graves' hyperthyroidism and ophthalmopathy. TCRdb re-called the multiplex PCR reads with MiXCR, one entry per CDR3 protein. This table has hundreds of thousands of distinct CDR3 sequences, about 45% appearing once. Sample: peripheral blood or thyroid tissue (not recorded which). The receptors stem from an adult man with Graves' disease, either hyperthyroidism or ophthalmopathy (not recorded which). Each CDR3 is given with its conserved first and last residue. Fields, in order: J gene, clone size, D gene, V gene, CDR3 protein, CDR3 DNA. The D gene is left open where the match is weak. The size entry is marked missing in some rows and otherwise reads once, few, many or a size class.

TRBJ1-5 few - TRBV2 CASSEGNNYSNQPQHF TGTGCCAGCAGTGAAGGGAACAATTATAGCAATCAGCCCCAGCATTTT
TRBJ1-5 many - TRBV12-3/TRBV12-4 CASSSSGVNQPQHF TGTGCCAGCAGTTCCTCCGGGGTCAATCAGCCCCAGCATTTT
TRBJ1-5 - - TRBV10-3 CAISEAIGAGQGQPQHF TGTGCCATCAGTGAAGCTATCGGCGCAGGTCAAGGTCAGCCCCAGCATTTT
TRBJ2-2 many TRBD1 TRBV7-2 CASGIQGMRGELFF TGTGCCAGCGGAATACAGGGGATGCGCGGGGAGCTGTTTTTT
TRBJ1-5 - - TRBV20-1 CSARPVNENQPQHF TGCAGTGCTAGACCTGTTAACGAGAATCAGCCCCAGCATTTT
TRBJ2-7 - TRBD1 TRBV20-1 CSARGQGPSSSYEQYF TGCAGTGCTAGGGGACAGGGGCCATCCTCCTCCTACGAGCAGTACTTC
TRBJ2-7 many - TRBV7-9 CASSLVYGDEQYF TGTGCCAGCAGCTTAGTGTATGGGGACGAGCAGTACTTC
TRBJ1-3 - - TRBV29-1 CSANGGRGNTIYF TGCAGCGCTAATGGAGGACGTGGAAACACCATATATTTT
TRBJ1-2 - TRBD1 TRBV30 CAWDRGHDGYTF TGTGCCTGGGACAGGGGGCACGATGGCTACACCTTC
TRBJ1-4 - - TRBV14 CASSQASGKDEKLFF TGTGCCAGCAGCCAGGCGTCAGGGAAGGATGAAAAACTGTTTTTT
TRBJ2-5 many - TRBV2 CASSRTLSGRDF TGTGCCAGCAGTCGAACCCTATCGGGGCGCGACTTC
TRBJ1-1 - - TRBV7-9 CASSSSTFRGESQNTEAFF TGTGCCAGCAGCTCCTCCACCTTTAGGGGCGAAAGCCAGAACACTGAAGCTTTCTTT
TRBJ1-1 - TRBD1 TRBV5-1 CASSLAGQVGVNTEAFF TGCGCCAGCAGCTTGGCGGGACAGGTTGGGGTGAACACTGAAGCTTTCTTT
TRBJ1-3 - TRBD1 TRBV25-1 CASSEWGTADSGNTIYF TGTGCCAGCAGTGAATGGGGGACAGCTGACTCTGGAAACACCATATATTTT
TRBJ2-7 few TRBD1 TRBV19 CASSYSGGSYEQYF TGTGCCAGCAGTTACTCAGGGGGATCCTACGAGCAGTACTTC
TRBJ1-2 many - TRBV7-2 CASSLEAGGYTF TGTGCCAGCAGCTTAGAGGCTGGTGGCTACACCTTC
TRBJ1-3 many - TRBV7-2 CASSLLGAGNTIYF TGTGCCAGCAGCCTTCTAGGAGCTGGAAACACCATATATTTT
TRBJ2-5 - - TRBV29-1 CSATGWGGGQGETQYF TGCAGCGCCACCGGCTGGGGCGGGGGCCAGGGGGAGACCCAGTACTTC
TRBJ2-7 - TRBD2 TRBV7-9 CASSQTTSGAYEQYF TGTGCCAGCAGCCAAACGACTAGCGGGGCCTACGAGCAGTACTTC
TRBJ1-4 - - TRBV5-2 CASNTGSNEKLFF TGTGCCAGCAACACAGGGAGTAATGAAAAACTGTTTTTT
TRBJ2-2 - TRBD1 TRBV7-9 CASSTPGQGAAGELFF TGTGCCAGCAGTACTCCGGGACAGGGGGCTGCCGGGGAGCTGTTTTTT
TRBJ2-7 - TRBD2 TRBV5-1 CASSQAGGTGYEQYF TGCGCCAGCAGCCAGGCGGGGGGGACGGGCTACGAGCAGTACTTC
TRBJ1-1 many - TRBV10-3 CAISDRGTEAFF TGTGCCATCAGTGACAGGGGCACTGAAGCTTTCTTT
TRBJ1-2 many - TRBV5-1 CASSLDRGDYGYTF TGTGCCAGCAGCCTCGACAGAGGCGACTATGGCTACACCTTC
TRBJ1-4 many TRBD1 TRBV12-3/TRBV12-4 CASSSTGTGIEKLFF TGTGCCAGCAGTTCCACCGGGACAGGGATTGAAAAACTGTTTTTT
TRBJ2-7 - - TRBV7-2 CASGSTVNSYEQYF TGTGCCAGCGGATCAACAGTTAATTCTTACGAGCAGTACTTC
TRBJ2-2 - - TRBV12-3/TRBV12-4 CASNPGGIGAGELFF TGTGCCAGCAACCCTGGGGGGATTGGGGCCGGGGAGCTGTTTTTT
TRBJ2-7 - TRBD1 TRBV7-9 CSVEGQGYEQYF TGCAGCGTTGAGGGACAGGGATACGAGCAGTACTTC
TRBJ2-7 - TRBD2 TRBV2 CASSIRLAGGQHYEQYF TGTGCCAGCAGTATCCGACTAGCGGGGGGGCAGCACTACGAGCAGTACTTC
TRBJ1-1 many - TRBV19 CASSSHPRTNTEAFF TGTGCCAGTAGCTCTCACCCAAGAACGAACACTGAAGCTTTCTTT
TRBJ1-1 many - TRBV24-1 CATSDLLGEAFF TGTGCCACCAGTGATTTGTTGGGTGAAGCTTTCTTT
TRBJ1-5 few TRBD1 TRBV2 CASSLGGRGRFGQPQHF TGTGCCAGCAGTTTAGGGGGCAGGGGGCGTTTTGGTCAGCCCCAGCATTTT
TRBJ2-7 few - TRBV7-9 CASSQTGTEVYEQYF TGTGCCAGCAGCCAGACCGGGACGGAAGTTTACGAGCAGTACTTC
TRBJ1-5 - - TRBV7-2 CASSFGTLSHQPQHF TGTGCCAGCAGCTTCGGGACCCTGAGCCATCAGCCCCAGCATTTT
TRBJ2-7 few TRBD2 TRBV20-1 CSARETSGAYEQYF TGCAGTGCTAGAGAAACTAGCGGAGCCTACGAGCAGTACTTC
TRBJ2-7 few - TRBV20-1 CSARVPPGAGYSYEQYF TGCAGTGCTAGAGTCCCCCCGGGGGCAGGGTACTCCTACGAGCAGTACTTC
TRBJ1-4 - - TRBV7-2 CASSPQDVNEKLFF TGTGCCAGCAGCCCACAAGATGTGAATGAAAAACTGTTTTTT
TRBJ2-2 - TRBD2 TRBV5-5 CASSLYQTSVNTGELFF TGTGCCAGCAGCTTGTATCAGACTAGCGTGAACACCGGGGAGCTGTTTTTT
TRBJ1-5 few - TRBV19 CASSITGGKPQHF TGTGCCAGTAGTATAACAGGTGGAAAGCCCCAGCATTTT
TRBJ2-2 few - TRBV9 CASSQVAGELFF TGTGCCAGCAGCCAAGTCGCCGGGGAGCTGTTTTTT
TRBJ1-1 many TRBD1 TRBV24-1 CATSDPQGVDAFF TGTGCCACCAGTGATCCTCAGGGGGTCGACGCTTTCTTT
TRBJ2-6 few - TRBV12-3/TRBV12-4 CASSPMKGSGANVLTF TGTGCCAGCAGTCCCATGAAGGGATCTGGGGCCAACGTCCTGACTTTC
TRBJ2-5 - TRBD2 TRBV3-1 CASSLLRAGAWETQYF TGTGCCAGCAGCCTTCTACGGGCGGGAGCATGGGAGACCCAGTACTTC
TRBJ1-3 - TRBD1 TRBV7-9 CASSSRTGGPLGTIYF TGTGCCAGCAGCTCTAGGACAGGCGGACCCCTCGGCACCATATATTTT
TRBJ1-1 few TRBD1 TRBV5-1 CASSPIPGQGNTEAFF TGCGCCAGCAGCCCCATACCGGGACAGGGGAACACTGAAGCTTTCTTT
TRBJ2-5 - - TRBV7-9 CAGSLKETQYF TGTGCCGGCAGCCTCAAAGAGACCCAGTACTTC
TRBJ2-2 - - TRBV14 CASSVGHATGELFF TGTGCCAGCAGCGTGGGACACGCGACCGGGGAGCTGTTTTTT